In this sample, the clone carrying this T cell receptor (beta chain) turned up many times. Its antigen is undetermined. Noted time point: newly diagnosed GD, antithyroid drugs for less than 3 months. After RNA was extracted from PBMCs, the TCR library was made from it. The CDR3 runs to 13 residues. Germline V lookup: CDR1 ENHRY, CDR2 SYGVKD. Trimming stripped 5 bases from V and 8 bases from J, with 12 bases between. This record belongs to a study of regulatory T cells in long-lasting Graves disease. Study at large: Those Graves' patients who were newly diagnosed had been on antithyroid drugs under 3 months.

Study-wide findings and caveats: Fewer public clonotypes were shared by new patients (around 970) than by persistent patients (2,741). Study was limited to peripheral blood, excluding thyroid tissue.

Arm-PCR of CDR3 regions with iRepertoire HTBI primers generated TCR beta libraries. MiXCR, run by TCRdb on the multiplex PCR reads, gives a single entry per CDR3 protein. The sample includes hundreds of thousands of distinct CDR3 sequences, approximately 15% of them seen just once. A further study also used this sample, focusing on T cells in Graves' hyperthyroidism and ophthalmopathy. This second study says: With the HTBI primer set, the TCR CDR3 went through a first round of RT-PCR.

Sequencing used peripheral blood mononuclear cells (PBMCs), obtained at new diagnosis, from a patient treated with antithyroid drugs. The genes are TRBV10-3 and TRBJ1-4; D is perhaps TRBD1 (6 bases). The receptor's source is a woman in her 30s with Graves disease. Here the CDR3 reads CAISIGGDEKLFF. The CDR3, as DNA: TGTGCCATCAGTATAGGGGGGGACGAAAAACTGTTTTTT.